This T cell receptor beta chain came from a study of blood T cell repertoires in COVID-19. Method: immunoSEQ multiplex PCR; TCRdb's copy keeps in-frame clones and lacks some. The data hold roughly 400,000 clones, with nearly 90% observed a single time. This clone was seen only a few times. CDR1 and CDR2 (germline): SEHNR, FQNEAQ (reference sequence). This CDR3 has 14 amino acids. The V end was cut by 1 base, the J end by 6 bases, with 12 bases between. Participant age was roughly 18 to 100 years, and participants resided in about two dozen US areas. The sample taken for sequencing was PBMCs or T cells enriched from blood (not recorded which). The receptor comes from a woman aged 18-29 years who had been exposed to COVID-19. The chain employs TRBV7-9 and TRBJ1-1; a weak D match, TRBD1 (5 bases). The CDR3 loop reads CASSLVREESEAFF. CDR3 DNA: TGTGCCAGCAGCTTAGTCAGGGAGGAGTCTGAAGCTTTCTTT.